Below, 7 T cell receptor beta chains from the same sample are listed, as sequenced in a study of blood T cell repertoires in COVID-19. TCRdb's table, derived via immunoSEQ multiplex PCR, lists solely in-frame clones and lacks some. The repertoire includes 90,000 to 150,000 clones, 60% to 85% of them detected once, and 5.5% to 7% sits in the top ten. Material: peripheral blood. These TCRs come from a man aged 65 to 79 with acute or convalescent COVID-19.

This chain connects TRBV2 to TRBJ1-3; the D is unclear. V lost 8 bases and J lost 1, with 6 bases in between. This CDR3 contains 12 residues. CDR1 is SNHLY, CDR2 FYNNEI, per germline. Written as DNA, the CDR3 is TGTGCCAGCGGTCAGTCTGGAAACACCATATATTTT. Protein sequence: CASGQSGNTIYF.

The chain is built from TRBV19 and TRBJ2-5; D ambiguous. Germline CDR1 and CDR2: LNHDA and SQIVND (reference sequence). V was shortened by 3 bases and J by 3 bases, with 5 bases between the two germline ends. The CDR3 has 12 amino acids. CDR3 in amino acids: CASSMAKETQYF. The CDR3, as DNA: TGTGCCAGTAGTATGGCCAAAGAGACCCAGTACTTC.

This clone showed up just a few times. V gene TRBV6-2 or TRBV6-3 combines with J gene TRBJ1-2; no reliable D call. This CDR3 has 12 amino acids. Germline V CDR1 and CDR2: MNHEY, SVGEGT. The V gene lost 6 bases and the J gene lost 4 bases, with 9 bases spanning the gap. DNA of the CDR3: TGTGCCAGCAGCGGGCAGCTCTATGGCTACACCTTC. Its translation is CASSGQLYGYTF.

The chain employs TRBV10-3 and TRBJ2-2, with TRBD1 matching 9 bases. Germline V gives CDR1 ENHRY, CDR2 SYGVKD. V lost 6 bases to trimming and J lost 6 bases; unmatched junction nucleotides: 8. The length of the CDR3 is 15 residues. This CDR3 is CAIRKQGAGAGELFF. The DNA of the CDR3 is TGTGCCATCAGAAAACAGGGGGCGGGTGCCGGGGAGCTGTTTTTT.

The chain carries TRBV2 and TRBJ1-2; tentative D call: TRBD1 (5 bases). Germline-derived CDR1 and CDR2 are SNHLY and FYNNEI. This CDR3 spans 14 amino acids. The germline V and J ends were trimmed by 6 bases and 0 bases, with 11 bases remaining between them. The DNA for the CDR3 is TGTGCCAGCAGAGGGGCTTTATCTAACTATGGCTACACCTTC. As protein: CASRGALSNYGYTF.

The CDR3 coding sequence is TGTGCCAGCAAGTTTTTTGGGACAAACGAGCAGTACTTC. Its translation: CASKFFGTNEQYF. This rearrangement joins TRBV2 to TRBJ2-7; D may be TRBD1 (6 bases). The CDR3 is 13 amino acids. With 7 bases removed from V and 5 bases from J, the gap between germline ends came to 15 bases. Germline V gene lookup returns CDR1 SNHLY and CDR2 FYNNEI.

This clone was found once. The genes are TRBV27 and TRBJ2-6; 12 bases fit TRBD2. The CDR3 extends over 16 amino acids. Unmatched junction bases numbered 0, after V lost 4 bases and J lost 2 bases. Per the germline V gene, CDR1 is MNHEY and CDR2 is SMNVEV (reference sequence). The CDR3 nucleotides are TGTGCCAGCAGTTCTAGCGGGGGGGCTGGGGCCAACGTCCTGACTTTC. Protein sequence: CASSSSGGAGANVLTF.